Sequencing of this T cell receptor (beta chain) was carried out in a study of blood T cell repertoires in COVID-19. At the level of the study: Italy, Spain and the United States were the sources of the convalescent and acute COVID-19 samples. PBMCs, B-cell-depleted T cells, or T cells provided the cDNA or gDNA that made up the material.

Original analysis: By means of reference gene primer amplification, nucleated cell counts were estimated. Assay: immunoSEQ multiplex PCR; the TCRdb copy retains only in-frame clones and omits some. The V and J calls and the clone size are those of that table, but D and trimming were determined from the DNA. Here the sample spans about 140,000 clones, roughly 89% being singletons. The material sequenced was peripheral blood. The receptor was isolated from a woman between 40 and 50 years old with acute or convalescent COVID-19.

Written as DNA, the CDR3 is TGTGCCAGCAGCGTAGGCCCTTTAGCTAACTATGGCTACACCTTC. Its protein is CASSVGPLANYGYTF. The chain joins TRBV9 to TRBJ1-2; no clear D gene. The CDR3 covers 15 residues. V shed 0 bases and J shed 0 bases, with 9 bases lying between them. Per the germline V gene, CDR1 is SGDLS and CDR2 is YYNGEE.